The T cell receptor (beta chain) under discussion was sequenced for a study of cytomegalovirus exposure and HLA in healthy donors (dated 2017 in TCRdb). The study in broad terms: An earlier analysis of 550 to 700 of the donors reported about 250 Gb of sequence data and some 120 million unique TCR beta sequences from about 179 million T cells. An early release covering about 600 HLA-typed donors comprised about 310 gigabases of sequencing data and some 79 million unique TCR sequences. Of the 350 to 400 genotyped donors, approximately 82% fell in the genetic ancestry cluster associated with self-reported Caucasian donors. The study was designed to test whether signatures of past pathogen exposure could be identified by cataloging public T cell receptors. The study profiled the T cell repertoires of hundreds of subjects by immunosequencing and related them to cytomegalovirus serostatus. A separate validation cohort of about 110 different subjects was used in addition to the roughly 700-subject first cohort. To predict cytomegalovirus infection status, the study combined high-throughput TCR immunosequencing, statistical association of individual TCRs with disease status, and machine learning. A later analysis re-analyzed previously published TCR beta repertoires from approximately 670 donors and added high-resolution HLA genotyping to study TCR occurrence patterns. Rather than drawing on any new phenotypic data, the later analysis identified candidate immune exposures from TCR beta sequences and the way those sequences occurred across donors. An earlier analysis of around 640 of the donors used high-throughput TCR beta sequencing to judge whether each TCR beta V gene segment behaved as functional or pseudogenic. Donor age, sex, ethnicity and CMV serostatus were collected together with the repertoire data. Genome-wide SNP genotypes for about 60% of the 666 donors were used in a later genetic analysis, which treated that subset as a discovery cohort. All discovery cohort repertoires had been generated using a single sequencing platform. HLA typing covered class I and class II loci at four-digit resolution. The number of typed donors differed by locus: about 629-630 for A, B, C, DRB1 and DQB1; roughly 510 for DQA1; 606 for DPA1; and roughly 470 for DPB1. Roughly five DR-DQ haplotypes were handled as single units for association and clustering, since linkage in the cohort was strong. Among 300 to 450 genotyped donors of the cohort, an average of about 240,000 unique TCR beta nucleotide sequences were sequenced per donor, roughly 18% of them non-productive. What the study reported, not specific to this receptor: The authors suggested that the approach could potentially be extended to other disease states and immunological phenotypes. Most TCR sequences were observed very rarely across donors, whereas some public TCRs were present in many individuals. The classifier was reported to diagnose cytomegalovirus status with high specificity and sensitivity in both the original and validation cohorts. A later analysis found that most CMV-associated TCR beta chains appeared HLA-restricted, with HLA associations seemingly driven largely by CMV exposure. According to a later analysis, TCR association rates differed among HLA loci, with DRB1 alleles showing the most associated TCRs and HLA-C alleles showing the fewest. An earlier analysis of some 590 of the donors showed that most TCR beta V segments appeared in productive rearrangements either about 87% or about 30% of the time, which broadly matched IMGT annotations. Compared with equally common non-associated chains, HLA-associated TCR beta chains in a later analysis were more clonally expanded and had lower generation probabilities. A group of highly shared sequence variants was considered likely to be a technical artifact of the sequencing pipeline. Several of the top co-occurrence clusters appeared to be linked to parvovirus B19, influenza, CMV and Epstein-Barr virus, according to a later analysis. In vitro tests confirmed that a few of the cytomegalovirus-associated TCR beta chains recognize cytomegalovirus antigens. Correlated functional status among segregating V segments might be attributable to linkage disequilibrium, but an unknown experimental factor could not be ruled out. Only TCR beta chains were sequenced in this cohort, and the absence of alpha or paired-chain data limited detectable features. Because counts were too low, roughly 17 rarely observed V segments, including chromosome 9 orphons, were left out of the earlier analysis of 500 to 750 of the donors. V-gene and J-gene trimming of TCR beta chains was associated with a missense DCLRE1C variant in a later genetic analysis, and the association was replicated in an independent cohort. Strong co-occurrence of HLA alleles, especially DR and DQ, made assigning TCR associations to individual alleles difficult. A later analysis associated 16,951 TCR beta sequences with specific HLA alleles at a false discovery rate of 0.05. Because HLA typing was unavailable for some donors at each locus, only the typed subset was used in association tests. Roughly uniform sequencing depth across donors was assumed in presence/absence analyses, although this assumption may not hold. A further reported finding was that TCR beta sequences accurately predicted the HLA-A and HLA-B alleles for most subjects in the first cohort. Compared with the 666-donor mean, donors in an Asian-associated ancestry cluster had fewer N-insertions in productive TCRs, according to a later genetic analysis. CMV serostatus was the only immune exposure information available for the cohort. In the study, around 150 TCR beta chains were listed as associated with cytomegalovirus. Some IMGT-functional V segments, including TRBV6-2 and TRBV6-3, could not be told apart with the 87-base-pair reads, so those segments were excluded.

CDR1 and CDR2 are read off the germline V gene as SGHAT and FQNNGV. The V end loses 6 bases and the J end loses 6 bases, and a stretch of 17 bases separates them. CDR3 length: 14 amino acids, cysteine to phenylalanine. The read is trimmed to its CDR3 DNA, 42 bases read in frame from base 1. Receptor amplification or capture employed the immunoSEQ multiplex PCR assay. For the multiplex PCR, a mixture combining 60 forward primers for TCR Vbeta segments and 13 reverse primers for TCR Jbeta segments was used. A multiplex PCR assay on genomic DNA amplified the CDR3 region of rearranged TCR beta genes. The amplified TCR beta libraries were sequenced on the Illumina HiSeq System as 87-base-pair reads. The authors' analysis ran thus. A later analysis tallied roughly 80 million unique TCR beta chains across the 700 or so repertoires, and approximately 9.9 million of those chains were shared by two or more donors. Raw reads were error-corrected and collapsed into unique sequences by a nearest-neighbor algorithm in which closely related sequences were merged to remove PCR and sequencing errors. CDR3 sequences were aligned to IMGT reference sequences to assign V, D and J gene segments. For a sequence to be retained, at least a six-nucleotide match to both a V gene segment and a J gene segment was required. Rearrangements were classified as productive when the CDR3 lacked stop codons and remained in frame with V and J, and all other rearrangements were classified as non-productive. CDR3 was defined by IMGT convention, running from the second conserved V-encoded cysteine to the conserved J-encoded phenylalanine. Sequences without an unambiguous match to a single V gene segment were excluded from the earlier analysis of about 600 of the donors. In an earlier analysis of 450 to 750 of the donors, a V segment was called functional when productive rearrangements were above 56.7%, and segregating when the standard deviation between donors exceeded 5%. A statistical classification framework was built to diagnose cytomegalovirus status from the catalog of TCR beta chain sequences. V and J gene assignment, in a later analysis, came from comparing TCR nucleotide sequences with IMGT/GENE-DB human TR gene sequences. The TCRdist pipeline was used in a later analysis to assign CDR3 sequences and most-parsimonious VDJ recombination scenarios. In a later analysis, every TCR beta chain was defined by the combination of its CDR3 amino acid sequence and its V-gene family, and reads without a unique V-gene family were dropped. A later analysis removed 500 to 650 highly shared, low-generation-probability nucleotide sequences to deal with suspected cross-contamination and a sequencing artifact. In a later analysis, a clonal expansion index for each public chain was calculated from normalized within-repertoire ranks of inferred template counts. In a later analysis, generation probabilities were computed with a VDJ recombination model fitted to out-of-frame rearrangements, and the resulting probabilities were checked against IGoR. In a later analysis, TCR-TCR, TCR-HLA and TCR-CMV co-occurrence was scored with hypergeometric tests, and a repertoire-size bias correction was applied to TCR pairs. A later analysis estimated false discovery rates by permuting HLA or CMV assignments 20 times. In a later analysis, co-occurring TCRs were grouped using DBSCAN, with TCRdist sequence similarity added in when clustering inside HLA-allele-positive subsets. For co-occurrence clustering, repertoires with fewer than 30,000 or more than 120,000 public chains were excluded, along with about five repertoires with anomalous nucleotide sharing. Sourced from immuneACCESS, this table was stored by TCRdb with only in-frame sequences that have V and J called. A share of the clones is absent; for the studies checked, an unresolved V gene accounts for under half, and the remainder has no known explanation. V, J and clone size reflect that table, while D and trimming were determined from the DNA. The table of this sample itemizes 200,000 or so clones. Of the sample, around 1.1% falls within the top ten clones.

The cohort consisted of 666 healthy bone marrow donors. All cohort members were sampled while nominally healthy, although unrecorded immune exposures were likely present. The donor was CMV seropositive and was included in the group of approximately 300 seropositive cohort members. A peripheral blood sample was collected from each donor, and TCR beta sequencing was performed on peripheral blood mononuclear cells. The Qiagen DNeasy Blood Extraction Kit was used to extract genomic DNA from the blood cell samples. As to this clone: Its antigen specificity is not known.

The chain is assembled from TRBV11-2 and TRBJ1-2; TRBD1 could be the D gene, as 6 bases match. Sequenced: PBMCs. The source is a girl under 10 years old in good health and CMV-seropositive. CDR3 reads: CASRPTGGFHGYTF. The bases are TGTGCCAGCAGACCAACTGGGGGCTTCCATGGCTACACCTTC.